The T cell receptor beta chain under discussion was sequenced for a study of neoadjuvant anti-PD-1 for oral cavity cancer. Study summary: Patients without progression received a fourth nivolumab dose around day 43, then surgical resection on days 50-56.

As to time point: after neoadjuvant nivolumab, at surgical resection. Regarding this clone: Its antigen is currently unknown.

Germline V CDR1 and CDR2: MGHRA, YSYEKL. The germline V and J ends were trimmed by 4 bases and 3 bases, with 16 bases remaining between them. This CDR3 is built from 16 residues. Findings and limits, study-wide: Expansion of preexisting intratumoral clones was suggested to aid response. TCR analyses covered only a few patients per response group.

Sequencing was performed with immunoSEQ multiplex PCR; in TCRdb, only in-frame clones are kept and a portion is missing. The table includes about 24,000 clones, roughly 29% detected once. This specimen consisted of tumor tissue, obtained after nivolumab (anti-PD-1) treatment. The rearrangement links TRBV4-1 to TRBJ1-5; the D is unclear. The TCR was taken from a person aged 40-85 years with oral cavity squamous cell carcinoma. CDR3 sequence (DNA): TGCGCCAGCAGCCGGGTCCTCGGACTGACCAATCAGCCCCAGCATTTT. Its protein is CASSRVLGLTNQPQHF.